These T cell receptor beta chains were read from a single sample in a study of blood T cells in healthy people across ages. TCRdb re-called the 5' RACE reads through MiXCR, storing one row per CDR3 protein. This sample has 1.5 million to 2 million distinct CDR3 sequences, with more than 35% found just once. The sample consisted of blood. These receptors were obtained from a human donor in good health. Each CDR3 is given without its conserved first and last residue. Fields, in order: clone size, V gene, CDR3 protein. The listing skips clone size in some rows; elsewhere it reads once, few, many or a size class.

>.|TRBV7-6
ASSLINTEKLF
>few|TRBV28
ASRPRIQMRRQETQY
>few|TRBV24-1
ATSDLRDRGTANYGYT
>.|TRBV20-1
SARDQDRGDYGYT
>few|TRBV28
ASSTRGQGGRYGYT
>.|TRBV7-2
ASSLETGGREQY
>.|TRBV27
ASSLGPSLYTEAF
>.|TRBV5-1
ASSLRRPAEGYEQY
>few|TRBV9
ASSPSSEGMAPNEQY
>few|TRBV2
ASSEQGNIQY